This record covers a single TCR beta chain. Its antigen remains unidentified. The protocol was immunoSEQ multiplex PCR, while the TCRdb copy is restricted to in-frame clones and leaves out a portion. The table lists under 200,000 clones, around 90% of them singletons. The germline V gene has CDR1 SGHTA and CDR2 FQGNSA. The CDR3 totals 13 residues. Deletions cut 6 bases from V and 3 bases from J, with 8 bases between. These data are taken from a study of T cell responses to AZD1222 COVID-19 vaccine. Broader study findings: Repertoire samples came only from after the peak T cell response. Baseline seropositives among AZD1222 recipients totaled only five to seven. Following two doses of AZD1222, Spike-specific TCR breadth and depth rose.

The V and J genes are TRBV7-2 and TRBJ2-2, with D unresolved. The sequence came from an adult who received the AZD1222 COVID-19 vaccine. Sequencing was performed on peripheral blood, taken 28 days after the second AZD1222 dose. CDR3 region: CASSLSYTGELFF. CDR3 in DNA: TGTGCCAGCAGTCTCTCATACACCGGGGAGCTGTTTTTT.